This T cell receptor (beta chain) was recovered during a study of regulatory T cells in long-lasting Graves disease. TCR beta libraries were built with iRepertoire HTBI primers and Arm-PCR of CDR3 regions. TCRdb processed the multiplex PCR reads anew with MiXCR; each CDR3 protein has one entry. This sample has some 330,000 distinct CDR3 sequences, with more than 20% found just once. Time point described: persistent/refractory GD, antithyroid drugs over 5 years with positive TRAb. RNA extracted from PBMCs served as the sequencing template. The guidelines of the American Thyroid Association were the basis for diagnosing Graves' disease. CDR1 MDHEN and CDR2 SYDVKM come from the germline V gene. This CDR3 contains 14 residues. V lost 3 bases, J lost 5 bases, and 13 bases lay in between. There are many counts of this clonotype.

This chain joins TRBV28 and TRBJ1-1, with D unresolved. The clonotype was recovered from a woman in her 40s with Graves disease. The starting material was peripheral blood mononuclear cells (PBMCs), obtained when the disease was refractory, from a patient treated with antithyroid drugs. The CDR3 nucleotides are TGTGCCAGCAGTTTCGAGGGCTCGGGGACTGAAGCTTTCTTT. Its protein product is CASSFEGSGTEAFF.